This T cell receptor beta chain originates from a study of blood T cell repertoires in COVID-19. TCRdb's table, derived via immunoSEQ multiplex PCR, lists solely in-frame clones and lacks some. The data hold approximately 220,000 clones, with roughly 85% observed a single time. This CDR3 spans 16 amino acids. In germline, CDR1 is GTSNPN, CDR2 SVGIG (reference sequence). Trimming cost V 0 bases and J 2 bases; bases outside gene matches: 5. The V gene is TRBV30, the J gene TRBJ2-5; 11 nucleotides match TRBD2. The sample comprised PBMCs or T cells enriched from blood (not recorded which). The sequence was collected from a man aged 40-50 years who had recovered from COVID-19. CDR3 coding DNA: TGTGCCTGGAGTGTAAAGCTAGCGGGAGGTCAAGAGACCCAGTACTTC. This encodes CAWSVKLAGGQETQYF.